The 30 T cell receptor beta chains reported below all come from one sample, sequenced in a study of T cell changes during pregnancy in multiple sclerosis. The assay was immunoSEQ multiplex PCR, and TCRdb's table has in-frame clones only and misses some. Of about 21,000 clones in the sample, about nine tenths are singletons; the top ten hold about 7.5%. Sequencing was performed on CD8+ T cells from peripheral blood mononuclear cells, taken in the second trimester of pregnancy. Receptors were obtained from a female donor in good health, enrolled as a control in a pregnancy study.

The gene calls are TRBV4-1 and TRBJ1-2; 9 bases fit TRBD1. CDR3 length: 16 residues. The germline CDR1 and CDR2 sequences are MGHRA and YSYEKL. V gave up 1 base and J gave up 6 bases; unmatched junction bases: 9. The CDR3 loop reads CASSQGSVDRGDGYTF. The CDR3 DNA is TGCGCCAGCAGCCAAGGGAGTGTGGACAGGGGAGATGGCTACACCTTC.

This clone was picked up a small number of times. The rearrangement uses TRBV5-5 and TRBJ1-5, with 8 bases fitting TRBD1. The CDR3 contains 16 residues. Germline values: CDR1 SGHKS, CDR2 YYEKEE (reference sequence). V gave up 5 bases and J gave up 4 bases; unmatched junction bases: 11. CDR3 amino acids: CASSPITGGLNQPQHF. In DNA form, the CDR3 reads TGTGCCAGCAGTCCCATTACAGGGGGGTTGAATCAGCCCCAGCATTTT.

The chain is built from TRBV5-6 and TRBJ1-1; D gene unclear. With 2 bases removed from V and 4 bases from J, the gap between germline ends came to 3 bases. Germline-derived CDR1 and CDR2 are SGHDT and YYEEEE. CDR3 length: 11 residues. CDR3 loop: CASSFGTEAFF. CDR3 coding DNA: TGTGCCAGCAGCTTCGGCACTGAAGCTTTCTTT.

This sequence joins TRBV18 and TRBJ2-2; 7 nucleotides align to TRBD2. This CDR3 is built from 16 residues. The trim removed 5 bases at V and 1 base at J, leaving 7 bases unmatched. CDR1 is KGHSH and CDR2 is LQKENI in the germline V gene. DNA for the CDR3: TGTGCCAGCTCAGCGACGAGCGGGAAGAACACCGGGGAGCTGTTTTTT. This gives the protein CASSATSGKNTGELFF.

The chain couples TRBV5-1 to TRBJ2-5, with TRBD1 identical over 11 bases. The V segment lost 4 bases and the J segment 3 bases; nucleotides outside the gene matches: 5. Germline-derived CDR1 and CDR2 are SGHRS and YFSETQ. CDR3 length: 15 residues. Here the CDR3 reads CASSQEGQGEETQYF. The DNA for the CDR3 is TGCGCCAGCAGCCAAGAGGGACAGGGGGAAGAGACCCAGTACTTC.

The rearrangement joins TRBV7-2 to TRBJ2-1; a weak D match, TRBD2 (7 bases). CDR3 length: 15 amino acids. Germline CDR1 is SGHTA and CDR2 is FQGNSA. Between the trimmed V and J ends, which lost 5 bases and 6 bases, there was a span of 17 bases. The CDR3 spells CASSLGRGAINEQFF. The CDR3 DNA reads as TGTGCCAGCAGCCTTGGGAGGGGGGCAATCAATGAGCAGTTCTTC.

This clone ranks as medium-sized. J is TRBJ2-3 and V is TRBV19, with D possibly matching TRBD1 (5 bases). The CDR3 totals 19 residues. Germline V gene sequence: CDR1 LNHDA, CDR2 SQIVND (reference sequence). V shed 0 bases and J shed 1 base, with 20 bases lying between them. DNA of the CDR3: TGTGCCAGTAGTATAGACAGGGTAAGCCCCCCATTAGGCACAGATACGCAGTATTTT. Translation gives CASSIDRVSPPLGTDTQYF.

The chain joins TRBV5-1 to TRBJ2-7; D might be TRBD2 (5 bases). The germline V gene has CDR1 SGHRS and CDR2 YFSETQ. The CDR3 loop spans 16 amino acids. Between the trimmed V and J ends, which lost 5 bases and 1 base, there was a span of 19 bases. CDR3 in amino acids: CASSTGLFGKSYEQYF. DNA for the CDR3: TGCGCCAGCAGTACTGGACTTTTCGGTAAATCCTACGAGCAGTACTTC.

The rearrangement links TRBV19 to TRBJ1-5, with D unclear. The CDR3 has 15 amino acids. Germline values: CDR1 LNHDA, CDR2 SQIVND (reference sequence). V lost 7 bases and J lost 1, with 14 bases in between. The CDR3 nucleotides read TGTGCCAGTACCCCAAGTTTGGGCAGCAATCAGCCCCAGCATTTT. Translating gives CASTPSLGSNQPQHF.

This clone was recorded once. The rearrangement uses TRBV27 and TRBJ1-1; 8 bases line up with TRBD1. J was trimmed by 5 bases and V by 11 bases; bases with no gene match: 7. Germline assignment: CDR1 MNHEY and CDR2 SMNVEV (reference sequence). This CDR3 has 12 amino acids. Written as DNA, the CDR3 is TGTGCCGTAAGGACAGGGAAAACTGAAGCTTTCTTT. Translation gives CAVRTGKTEAFF.

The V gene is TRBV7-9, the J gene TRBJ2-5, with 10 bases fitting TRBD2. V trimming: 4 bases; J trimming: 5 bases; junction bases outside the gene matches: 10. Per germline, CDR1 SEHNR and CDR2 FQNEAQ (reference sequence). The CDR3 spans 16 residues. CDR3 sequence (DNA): TGTGCCAGCAGCTCCGTGAAAGCGGGAGGGCCGGAGACCCAGTACTTC. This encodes CASSSVKAGGPETQYF.

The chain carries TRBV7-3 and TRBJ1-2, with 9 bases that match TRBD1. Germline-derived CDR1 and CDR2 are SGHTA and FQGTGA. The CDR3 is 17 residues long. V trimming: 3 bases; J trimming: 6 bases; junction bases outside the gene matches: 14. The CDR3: CASSFLLDTGGENGYTF. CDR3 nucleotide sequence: TGTGCCAGCAGCTTTCTTTTAGATACAGGGGGCGAGAATGGCTACACCTTC. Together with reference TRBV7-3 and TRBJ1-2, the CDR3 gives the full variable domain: GAGVSQTPSNKVTEKGKYVELRCDPISGHTALYWYRQSLGQGPEFLIYFQGTGAADDSGLPNDRFFAVRPEGSVSTLKIQRTERGDSAVYLCASSFLLDTGGENGYTFGSGTRLTVV.

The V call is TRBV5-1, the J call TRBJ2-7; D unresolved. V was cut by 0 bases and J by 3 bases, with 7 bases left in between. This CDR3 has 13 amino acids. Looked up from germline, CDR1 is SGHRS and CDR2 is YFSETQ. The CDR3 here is CASSLAKDYEQYF. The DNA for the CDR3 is TGCGCCAGCAGCTTGGCTAAAGACTACGAGCAGTACTTC.

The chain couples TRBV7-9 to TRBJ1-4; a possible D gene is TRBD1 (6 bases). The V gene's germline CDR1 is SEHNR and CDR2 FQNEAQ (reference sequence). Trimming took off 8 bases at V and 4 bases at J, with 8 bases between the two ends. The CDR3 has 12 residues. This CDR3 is CASGGGNEKLFF. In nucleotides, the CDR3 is TGTGCCAGCGGGGGCGGTAATGAAAAACTGTTTTTT.

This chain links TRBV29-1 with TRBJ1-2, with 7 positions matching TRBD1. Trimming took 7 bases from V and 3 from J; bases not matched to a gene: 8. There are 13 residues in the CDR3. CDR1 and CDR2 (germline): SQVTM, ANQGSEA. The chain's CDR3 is CSDRPGTDYGYTF. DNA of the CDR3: TGCAGCGATCGCCCGGGGACAGACTATGGCTACACCTTC.

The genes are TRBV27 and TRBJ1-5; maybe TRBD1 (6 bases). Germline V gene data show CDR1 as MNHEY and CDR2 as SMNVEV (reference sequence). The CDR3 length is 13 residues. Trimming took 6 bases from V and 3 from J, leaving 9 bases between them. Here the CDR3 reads CASRDRPNQPQHF. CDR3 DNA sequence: TGTGCCAGCAGGGACAGACCCAATCAGCCCCAGCATTTT.

In DNA, the CDR3 is TGTGCCAGCAGCTTAGGGGGGACAGGGAAGCTCGAGGGCTACACCTTC. It encodes CASSLGGTGKLEGYTF. V and J are TRBV11-2 and TRBJ1-2; 9 bases map to TRBD1. V trimming: 1 base; J trimming: 8 bases; junction bases outside the gene matches: 11. This CDR3 has 16 residues. Germline values: CDR1 SGHAT, CDR2 FQNNGV. Full variable domain (outside the CDR3, taken from reference TRBV11-2 and TRBJ1-2): EAGVAQSPRYKIIEKRQSVAFWCNPISGHATLYWYQQILGQGPKLLIQFQNNGVVDDSQLPKDRFSAERLKGVDSTLKIQPAKLEDSAVYLCASSLGGTGKLEGYTFGSGTRLTVV.

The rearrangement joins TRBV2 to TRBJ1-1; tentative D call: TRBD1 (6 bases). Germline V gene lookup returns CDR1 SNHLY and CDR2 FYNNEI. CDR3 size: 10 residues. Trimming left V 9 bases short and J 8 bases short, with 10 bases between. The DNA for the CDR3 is TGTGCCAGTCCCAGGGGAGAAGCTTTCTTT. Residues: CASPRGEAFF.

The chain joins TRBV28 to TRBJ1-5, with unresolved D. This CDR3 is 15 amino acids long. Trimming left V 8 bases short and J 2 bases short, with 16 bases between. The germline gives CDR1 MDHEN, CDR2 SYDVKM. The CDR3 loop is CASVIGDMGNQPQHF. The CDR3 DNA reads TGTGCCAGCGTCATCGGGGATATGGGCAATCAGCCCCAGCATTTT.

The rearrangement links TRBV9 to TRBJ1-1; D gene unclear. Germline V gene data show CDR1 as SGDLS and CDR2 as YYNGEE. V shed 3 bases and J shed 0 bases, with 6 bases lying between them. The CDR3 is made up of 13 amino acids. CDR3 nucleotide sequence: TGTGCCAGCAGCGAGCAAGTGAACACTGAAGCTTTCTTT. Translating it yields CASSEQVNTEAFF.

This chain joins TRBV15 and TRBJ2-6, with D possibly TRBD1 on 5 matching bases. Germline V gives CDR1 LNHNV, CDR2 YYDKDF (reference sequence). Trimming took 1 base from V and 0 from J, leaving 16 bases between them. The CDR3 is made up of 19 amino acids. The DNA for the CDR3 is TGTGCCACCAGCAGAGGGTGGGGCGGCGAAAGCTCTGGGGCCAACGTCCTGACTTTC. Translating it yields CATSRGWGGESSGANVLTF.

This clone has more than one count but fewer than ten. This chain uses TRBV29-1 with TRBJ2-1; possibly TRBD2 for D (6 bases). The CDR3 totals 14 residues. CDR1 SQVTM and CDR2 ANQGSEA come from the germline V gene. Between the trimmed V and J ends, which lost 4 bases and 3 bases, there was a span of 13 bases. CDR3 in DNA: TGCAGCGTTGCGCGTGGCGGGGACTACAATGAGCAGTTCTTC. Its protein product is CSVARGGDYNEQFF.

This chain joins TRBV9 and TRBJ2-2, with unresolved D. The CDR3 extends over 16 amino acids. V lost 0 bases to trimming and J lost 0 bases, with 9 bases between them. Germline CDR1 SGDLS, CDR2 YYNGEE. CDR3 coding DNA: TGTGCCAGCAGCGTAGTTTCTATTACGAACACCGGGGAGCTGTTTTTT. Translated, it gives CASSVVSITNTGELFF.

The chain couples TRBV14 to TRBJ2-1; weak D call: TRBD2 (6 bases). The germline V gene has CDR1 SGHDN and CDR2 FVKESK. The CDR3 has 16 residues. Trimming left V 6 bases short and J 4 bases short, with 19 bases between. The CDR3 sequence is CASRSTREIRYNEQFF. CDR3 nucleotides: TGTGCCAGCAGATCGACTAGGGAGATTCGTTACAATGAGCAGTTCTTC.

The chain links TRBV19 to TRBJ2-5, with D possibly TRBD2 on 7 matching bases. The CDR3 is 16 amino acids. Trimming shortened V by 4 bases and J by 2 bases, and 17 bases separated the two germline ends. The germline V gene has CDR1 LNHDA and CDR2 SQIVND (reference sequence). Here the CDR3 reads CASSTSGEGGQETQYF. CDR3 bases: TGTGCCAGTAGTACCTCAGGGGAGGGCGGACAAGAGACCCAGTACTTC.

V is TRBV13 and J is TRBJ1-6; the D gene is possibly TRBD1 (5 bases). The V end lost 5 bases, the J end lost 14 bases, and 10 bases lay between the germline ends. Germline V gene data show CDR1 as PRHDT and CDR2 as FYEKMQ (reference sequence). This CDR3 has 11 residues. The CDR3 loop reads CASSGGQSLHF. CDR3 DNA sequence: TGTGCCAGCAGCGGCGGACAATCCCTCCACTTT.

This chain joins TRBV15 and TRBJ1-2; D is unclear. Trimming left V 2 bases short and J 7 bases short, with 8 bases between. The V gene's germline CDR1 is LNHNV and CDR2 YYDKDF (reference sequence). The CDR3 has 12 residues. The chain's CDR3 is CATSRRRSGYTF. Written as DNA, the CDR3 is TGTGCCACCAGCAGACGGAGGTCTGGCTACACCTTC.

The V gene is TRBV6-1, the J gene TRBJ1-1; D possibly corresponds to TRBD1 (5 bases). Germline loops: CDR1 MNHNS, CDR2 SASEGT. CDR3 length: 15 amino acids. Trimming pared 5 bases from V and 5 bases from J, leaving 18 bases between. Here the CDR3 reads CASSPQGDGGTEAFF. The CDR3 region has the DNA TGTGCCAGCAGTCCCCAAGGGGACGGGGGAACTGAAGCTTTCTTT.

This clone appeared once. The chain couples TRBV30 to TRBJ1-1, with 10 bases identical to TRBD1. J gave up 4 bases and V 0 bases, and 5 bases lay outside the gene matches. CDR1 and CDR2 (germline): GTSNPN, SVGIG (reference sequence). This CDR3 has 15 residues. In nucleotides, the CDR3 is TGTGCCTGGAGTGTCGGGACAGGGGAAGGCACTGAAGCTTTCTTT. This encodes CAWSVGTGEGTEAFF.

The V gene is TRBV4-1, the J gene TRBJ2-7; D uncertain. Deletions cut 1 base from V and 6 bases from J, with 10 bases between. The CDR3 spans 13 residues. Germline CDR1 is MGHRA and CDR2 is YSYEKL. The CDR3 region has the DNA TGCGCCAGCAGCCAAGGAGATAGCAGCGAGCAGTACTTC. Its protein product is CASSQGDSSEQYF.